The entry below gives a single TCR beta chain sequence along with its context. Its antigen specificity is not known. An end of the junction does not agree with germline; a read error may underlie this. The sample comes from a study of blood T cells in healthy people across ages (dated by TCRdb to 2015 to 2017). For the study in its entirety: In model experiments, template switching captured about one uniquely barcoded TCR beta cDNA molecule for every two T cells. Using deep sequencing normalized with unique cDNA molecular identifiers, the study measured how TCR beta repertoire diversity changes with age. The donors were divided into four age groups: young (average approximately 15 years), middle-aged (about 40), aged (about 62) and long-lived (about 90). Two additional independent replicas of 1 million unique cDNA reads from the same blood draw were analyzed for two donors (one aged 18 to 30 and one aged 80 or older).

Libraries were made using 5' RACE. For sequencing, an Illumina HiSeq 2500 was employed. A second PCR of roughly 6 to 12 cycles was run with a J-beta primer mix and a sample-barcoded 5' primer. A template-switch 5' adaptor carrying 12 random nucleotides introduced a unique molecular identifier onto each TCR beta cDNA molecule. Each sample yielded at least 2.5 million CDR3-containing paired-end reads. First-strand cDNA synthesis was performed from all RNA using the Mint cDNA synthesis kit, with priming by a TRBC-specific oligonucleotide. After uracil-DNA glycosylase treatment, a first 18-cycle PCR used universal primers M1SS and BC2_uni_R on all cDNA. In the original analysis: Each sample was normalized by randomly selecting 1 million high-quality reads, each carrying a distinct molecular identifier. Instead of being binned into consensus sequences, reads that shared molecular identifiers were thrown out. CDR3 identification, clonotype clustering and error correction used MiTCR with a Q25 quality threshold and the strictest error-elimination algorithm. A nonparametric unseen species model using Euler transformation provided a lower-bound estimate of total TCR beta diversity. The public sequencing data were trimmed at Q25 with fastp and processed into clonotypes with MiXCR by TCRdb, which kept only in-frame beta chains. Each record represents a unique CDR3 protein, reported with the most common genes and DNA among its rows. These V and J calls are TCRdb output, not the study's own analysis. Present in this sample are 600,000 to 850,000 distinct CDR3 sequences, 20% to 25% of which were seen just once. Together, the top ten hold roughly a tenth of the sample.

The CDR3, cysteine through phenylalanine, is 13 amino acids long. Of the read, only the CDR3 DNA is kept; its 39 bases are in frame from base 1. CDR1 and CDR2, per the germline V gene, are SQVTM and ANQGSEA. Systemically healthy Caucasian individuals from Russia, about 38 in total and aged roughly 6 to 100 years, were included as donors. Each donor gave about 9.7 milliliters of peripheral blood, drawn into EDTA-treated Vacutainer tubes. Ficoll-Paque density-gradient centrifugation was used to isolate PBMCs, with at least 7 million obtained per sample. Trizol reagent was used to extract total RNA from the PBMCs, yielding at least 5.5 micrograms per sample. For every donor, an aliquot of PBMCs went through flow cytometry to measure the percentages of naive CD45RAhigh/CD27high T cells. The investigation overall reported the following: Estimates of total diversity based on one million sequenced T cells were regarded as lower bounds and as underestimates. Donor CMV infection status was unknown, potentially confounding age-related changes in expanded clonotypes. Because profiling used bulk unsorted PBMCs, naive and antigen-experienced compartments could not be compared conclusively. There was a strong correlation between observed TCR beta diversity and the percentage of naive T cells measured by flow cytometry. The long-lived group showed more naive CD4+ T cells, fewer expanded clones and increased TCR diversity than the aged group, suggesting age selection. As age increased, observed TCR beta diversity per million T cells dropped in a roughly linear way, and a significant reduction was already evident by age 40.

The data also belong to a second study, concerning T cells of mothers and their children. The second paper states: Nine systemically healthy Caucasian individuals, comprising three mothers and their six children, were included as donors. cDNA synthesis used all of the extracted RNA, with approximately 1.4 ug of RNA in each 15 ul reaction. In the second PCR, sample barcodes and 2-4 random nucleotides were introduced via the M1S primer. Over 8 million TCR beta CDR3 reads came from each mother, compared with millions of reads from each child. In both related and unrelated pairs, thymic selection shapes the output of TCR recombination in a similar way, with inherited differences having only a minor effect. Related mother-child pairs always showed normalized repertoire overlap that was slightly higher than in unrelated mother-child pairs, though the difference was never significant. No persistent microchimeric T cell clones were detected, at a sensitivity of roughly 93 clones per million clonotypes. To look for features that set related mother-child pairs apart from unrelated individuals, the researchers ran deep NGS to compare the TCR beta repertoires of mothers and children. Mothers averaged about 40 +/- 4 years of age and children averaged about 10 +/- 4 years. After adapter ligation was performed with NEBNext reagents, the libraries were sequenced on an Illumina HiSeq 2000 with 100+100 nt paired-end reads. To avoid cross-contamination, the mother libraries and the child libraries were prepared a month apart and sequenced in separate runs. Each donor had between 500,000 and 2,000,000 distinct TCR beta clonotypes identified. Naive TCR beta clonotypes were estimated from low-frequency clonotypes matched to each donor's FACS-determined naive share, without sorting.

The receptor's source is a boy aged 5-17 years in good health. The source material was blood. The rearrangement joined TRBV29-1 to TRBJ1-2; the D gene cannot be named for sure. The DNA is as follows: TGCAGCGTTGGCCCGCCAGACCTCTATGGCTACCCCTTC. This is translated as CSVGPPDLYGYPF.